This is a list of T cell receptor beta chains from one sample in a study of CD4 T cells in relation to SARS-CoV-2 and coronaviruses. The repertoire was sequenced with immunoSEQ multiplex PCR; TCRdb's copy has only in-frame clones and lacks some. The table records around 23,000 clones, about 73% of them present only once. Their recognized antigens are unknown. Sequencing was carried out using CD4+ T cells from PBMCs, cultured in vitro. These receptors were collected from a human donor in good health. CDR3s include the opening cysteine and the closing phenylalanine or tryptophan. A D gene is named only where the DNA matches it firmly. Some rows mark clone size as missing; the rest say once, few, many or name a class of expanded clone.

J gene: TRBJ1-3
V gene: TRBV7-9
clone size: few
D gene: NA
CDR3 DNA: TGTGCCAGCAGCTTATTCGGGGACTCTGGAAACACCATATATTTT
CDR3 protein: CASSLFGDSGNTIYF

J gene: TRBJ2-1
V gene: TRBV20-1
clone size: once
D gene: NA
CDR3 DNA: TGCAGTGCTATAGACTACAATGAGCAGTTCTTC
CDR3 protein: CSAIDYNEQFF

J gene: TRBJ2-1
V gene: TRBV6-1
clone size: NA
D gene: TRBD2
CDR3 DNA: TGTGCCAGCAGTGAAATCCCCTGGAAGCGGGAGCACCATGAGCAGTTCTTC
CDR3 protein: CASSEIPWKREHHEQFF

J gene: TRBJ2-7
V gene: TRBV20-1
clone size: NA
D gene: NA
CDR3 DNA: TGCAGTGCGGGGGCCTACGAGCAGTACTTC
CDR3 protein: CSAGAYEQYF

J gene: TRBJ2-2
V gene: TRBV6-5
clone size: NA
D gene: NA
CDR3 DNA: TGTGCCAGCAGGGGATTGCGGGAGCTGTTTTTT
CDR3 protein: CASRGLRELFF

J gene: TRBJ1-6
V gene: TRBV5-1
clone size: NA
D gene: TRBD1
CDR3 DNA: TGCGCCAGCAGCTTGGAACGTTGGGGGGACAGCGGATCACCCCTCCACTTT
CDR3 protein: CASSLERWGDSGSPLHF

J gene: TRBJ1-1
V gene: TRBV5-1
clone size: few
D gene: NA
CDR3 DNA: TGCGCCAGCAGCTTGGACAGCTTGAACACTGAAGCTTTCTTT
CDR3 protein: CASSLDSLNTEAFF

J gene: TRBJ1-2
V gene: TRBV14
clone size: once
D gene: NA
CDR3 DNA: TGTGCCAGCAGCCCTCTTCTCACCTACTATGGCTACACCTTC
CDR3 protein: CASSPLLTYYGYTF

J gene: TRBJ2-2
V gene: TRBV5-1
clone size: NA
D gene: NA
CDR3 DNA: TGCGCCAGCAGCTTGGACGGGGCCGGGGAGCTGTTTTTT
CDR3 protein: CASSLDGAGELFF

J gene: TRBJ1-5
V gene: TRBV10-3
clone size: NA
D gene: NA
CDR3 DNA: TGTGCCACCGAGGACAGTTATAGCAATCAGCCCCAGCATTTT
CDR3 protein: CATEDSYSNQPQHF

J gene: TRBJ2-5
V gene: TRBV29-1
clone size: NA
D gene: TRBD1
CDR3 DNA: TGCAGCGTTGAACTGGCAGGGGGCTTCCAAGAGACCCAGTACTTC
CDR3 protein: CSVELAGGFQETQYF

J gene: TRBJ1-1
V gene: TRBV24-1
clone size: NA
D gene: TRBD1
CDR3 DNA: TGTGCCACCAGTGATGACAGGGGACACGAAGCTTTCTTT
CDR3 protein: CATSDDRGHEAFF

J gene: TRBJ2-7
V gene: TRBV6-5
clone size: NA
D gene: TRBD1
CDR3 DNA: TGTGCCAGCAAGACCGGGACAGGGTCTCACGAGCAGTACTTC
CDR3 protein: CASKTGTGSHEQYF

J gene: TRBJ2-1
V gene: TRBV10-3
clone size: NA
D gene: NA
CDR3 DNA: TGTGCCATCAGCGGGACTTACCATGAGCAGTTCTTC
CDR3 protein: CAISGTYHEQFF

J gene: TRBJ1-5
V gene: TRBV27
clone size: NA
D gene: TRBD1
CDR3 DNA: TGTGCCAGCAGTTCCCTCGGGACAGGTGTTAGCAATCAGCCCCAGCATTTT
CDR3 protein: CASSSLGTGVSNQPQHF

J gene: TRBJ2-1
V gene: TRBV10-3
clone size: NA
D gene: TRBD2
CDR3 DNA: TGTGCCATCACGACCGCCGGTAGTAGCGGGAGTAATGAGCAGTTCTTC
CDR3 protein: CAITTAGSSGSNEQFF

J gene: TRBJ1-1
V gene: TRBV19
clone size: NA
D gene: TRBD1
CDR3 DNA: TGTGCCAGTAGTATTACAGGGGGTGATGGAACTGAAGCTTTCTTT
CDR3 protein: CASSITGGDGTEAFF

J gene: TRBJ1-5
V gene: TRBV7-9
clone size: NA
D gene: NA
CDR3 DNA: TGTGCCAGCAGCTTAGTTGGTAATCAGCCCCAGCATTTT
CDR3 protein: CASSLVGNQPQHF

J gene: TRBJ1-2
V gene: TRBV20-1
clone size: NA
D gene: NA
CDR3 DNA: TGCAGTGCTATGGGAAGCTATGGCTACACCTTC
CDR3 protein: CSAMGSYGYTF

J gene: TRBJ2-2
V gene: TRBV7-3
clone size: NA
D gene: NA
CDR3 DNA: TGTGCCAGCAGCTTTAGGAGGCCCCACGAGCTGTTTTTT
CDR3 protein: CASSFRRPHELFF

J gene: TRBJ2-1
V gene: TRBV19
clone size: few
D gene: NA
CDR3 DNA: TGTGCCAGTAGCGGAAGCTCCTACAATGAGCAGTTCTTC
CDR3 protein: CASSGSSYNEQFF

J gene: TRBJ1-1
V gene: TRBV25-1
clone size: NA
D gene: NA
CDR3 DNA: TGTGCCAGCAGTCTTATGCAGAACACTGAAGCTTTCTTT
CDR3 protein: CASSLMQNTEAFF

J gene: TRBJ1-4
V gene: TRBV5-4
clone size: few
D gene: NA
CDR3 DNA: TGTGCCAGCAGCTTAGGAGCAACTAATGAAAAACTGTTTTTT
CDR3 protein: CASSLGATNEKLFF

J gene: TRBJ2-7
V gene: TRBV12-3/TRBV12-4
clone size: NA
D gene: NA
CDR3 DNA: TGTGCCAGCAGCCTCGGGGGTCCCCACGAGCAGTACTTC
CDR3 protein: CASSLGGPHEQYF

J gene: TRBJ1-2
V gene: TRBV5-8
clone size: NA
D gene: NA
CDR3 DNA: TGTGCCAGCAGCTTGGTTCGGGGCGGAAGCTATGGCTACACCTTC
CDR3 protein: CASSLVRGGSYGYTF

J gene: TRBJ2-1
V gene: TRBV7-9
clone size: NA
D gene: NA
CDR3 DNA: TGTGCCAGCAGCCCCCTCAGTGAGCAGTTCTTC
CDR3 protein: CASSPLSEQFF

J gene: TRBJ2-5
V gene: TRBV24-1
clone size: NA
D gene: NA
CDR3 DNA: TGTGCCACAAGGGGGAGGGCCTCGGAGACCCAGTACTTC
CDR3 protein: CATRGRASETQYF

J gene: TRBJ1-1
V gene: TRBV19
clone size: once
D gene: NA
CDR3 DNA: TGTGCCAGTTGTCACCGGGACATCGAAGCTTTCTTT
CDR3 protein: CASCHRDIEAFF

J gene: TRBJ2-2
V gene: TRBV12-5
clone size: NA
D gene: NA
CDR3 DNA: TGTGCTAGTGGTTTGGCAGTGCCTAACACCGGGGAGCTGTTTTTT
CDR3 protein: CASGLAVPNTGELFF

J gene: TRBJ2-3
V gene: TRBV12-3/TRBV12-4
clone size: NA
D gene: NA
CDR3 DNA: TGTGCCAGTCGAGGTGGCACAGATACGCAGTATTTT
CDR3 protein: CASRGGTDTQYF

J gene: TRBJ2-5
V gene: TRBV3-1/TRBV3-2
clone size: NA
D gene: NA
CDR3 DNA: TGTGCCAGCAGCCAAGGACGTTATGGGACGACCCAGTACTTC
CDR3 protein: CASSQGRYGTTQYF

J gene: TRBJ2-7
V gene: TRBV10-3
clone size: NA
D gene: NA
CDR3 DNA: TGTGCCATCAGTGAGTCTACAGGGCGAGACTACGAGCAGTACTTC
CDR3 protein: CAISESTGRDYEQYF

J gene: TRBJ2-2
V gene: TRBV7-9
clone size: NA
D gene: NA
CDR3 DNA: TGTGCCAGCAGCCCCAGGGGCGCTCCCGCGAACACCGGGGAGCTGTTTTTT
CDR3 protein: CASSPRGAPANTGELFF

J gene: TRBJ2-4
V gene: TRBV3-1/TRBV3-2
clone size: NA
D gene: NA
CDR3 DNA: TGTGCCAGCAGCCAAGGGCTAGCCAAAAACATTCAGTACTTC
CDR3 protein: CASSQGLAKNIQYF

J gene: TRBJ2-1
V gene: TRBV7-9
clone size: NA
D gene: TRBD2
CDR3 DNA: TGTGCCAGCAGCAGGACTAGCGGGAGGAACAATGAGCAGTTCTTC
CDR3 protein: CASSRTSGRNNEQFF

J gene: TRBJ2-4
V gene: TRBV3-1/TRBV3-2
clone size: NA
D gene: NA
CDR3 DNA: TGTGCCAGCAGCCACTTCCGGGACCCAATAGCCAAAAACATTCAGTACTTC
CDR3 protein: CASSHFRDPIAKNIQYF

J gene: TRBJ1-1
V gene: TRBV15
clone size: NA
D gene: TRBD1
CDR3 DNA: TGTGCCACCAGCAGAGACCGGACAGGGGGAGAAGCTTTCTTT
CDR3 protein: CATSRDRTGGEAFF

J gene: TRBJ2-2
V gene: TRBV7-8
clone size: NA
D gene: NA
CDR3 DNA: TGTGCCAGCAGCTTGGGTAGGAGAGAGAACACCGGGGAGCTGTTTTTT
CDR3 protein: CASSLGRRENTGELFF

J gene: TRBJ2-1
V gene: TRBV5-1
clone size: NA
D gene: NA
CDR3 DNA: TGCGCCAGCACGAACGGGACACAATACAATGAGCAGTTCTTC
CDR3 protein: CASTNGTQYNEQFF

J gene: TRBJ2-7
V gene: TRBV29-1
clone size: NA
D gene: NA
CDR3 DNA: TGCAGCGTTGGGGACGGAACCTACGAGCAGTACTTC
CDR3 protein: CSVGDGTYEQYF

J gene: TRBJ1-1
V gene: TRBV5-6
clone size: few
D gene: TRBD1
CDR3 DNA: TGTGCCAGCAGCGGACCCGGGACAGGGGTTAAAGGGAACACTGAAGCTTTCTTT
CDR3 protein: CASSGPGTGVKGNTEAFF

J gene: TRBJ1-1
V gene: TRBV6-5
clone size: once
D gene: NA
CDR3 DNA: TGTGCCAGCAGTTACTCGGGGGTGGGCGGCACTGAAGCTTTCTTT
CDR3 protein: CASSYSGVGGTEAFF

J gene: TRBJ2-7
V gene: TRBV5-1
clone size: NA
D gene: TRBD2
CDR3 DNA: TGCGCCAGCAGCGAGCAGACCGGGACTAGCGGGAACGAGCAGTACTTC
CDR3 protein: CASSEQTGTSGNEQYF

J gene: TRBJ2-5
V gene: TRBV6-1
clone size: NA
D gene: NA
CDR3 DNA: TGTGCCAGCAGTGAAGTTATCATCGACCAAGAGACCCAGTACTTC
CDR3 protein: CASSEVIIDQETQYF

J gene: TRBJ2-3
V gene: TRBV27
clone size: few
D gene: NA
CDR3 DNA: TGTGCCAGCAGTACGATAACAGATACGCAGTATTTT
CDR3 protein: CASSTITDTQYF

J gene: TRBJ2-3
V gene: TRBV27
clone size: NA
D gene: NA
CDR3 DNA: TGTGCCAGCAGTTTAATTGAGAGTGGAACAGATACGCAGTATTTT
CDR3 protein: CASSLIESGTDTQYF

J gene: TRBJ2-2
V gene: TRBV11-2
clone size: NA
D gene: NA
CDR3 DNA: TGTGCCAGCTTAATATGGGGGGAGCAAACCGGGGAGCTGTTTTTT
CDR3 protein: CASLIWGEQTGELFF

J gene: TRBJ2-3
V gene: TRBV19
clone size: NA
D gene: NA
CDR3 DNA: TGTGCCAGTAGCGGACCTAAGGGCAGGAGAAGCACAGATACGCAGTATTTT
CDR3 protein: CASSGPKGRRSTDTQYF

J gene: TRBJ2-1
V gene: TRBV9
clone size: NA
D gene: NA
CDR3 DNA: TGTGCCAGCAGCGTCGATCTGATCAATGAGCAGTTCTTC
CDR3 protein: CASSVDLINEQFF

J gene: TRBJ1-1
V gene: TRBV2
clone size: few
D gene: NA
CDR3 DNA: TGTGCCAGCAGGAAGCTATCGGGGGGCTTCGGATCGATGAACACTGAAGCTTTCTTT
CDR3 protein: CASRKLSGGFGSMNTEAFF

J gene: TRBJ2-7
V gene: TRBV30
clone size: few
D gene: NA
CDR3 DNA: TGTGCCTGGAGTGGGGTAGTTTCTGGCCGATCCGAGCAGTACTTC
CDR3 protein: CAWSGVVSGRSEQYF

J gene: TRBJ1-5
V gene: TRBV3-1/TRBV3-2
clone size: NA
D gene: NA
CDR3 DNA: TGTGCCAGCGGTACAGGGCTGGATCAGCCCCAGCATTTT
CDR3 protein: CASGTGLDQPQHF

J gene: TRBJ1-2
V gene: TRBV5-4
clone size: NA
D gene: NA
CDR3 DNA: TGTGCCAGCAGCTTGGGGCTCCGTCAGGGAACTTATGGCTACACCTTC
CDR3 protein: CASSLGLRQGTYGYTF

J gene: TRBJ1-6
V gene: TRBV18
clone size: NA
D gene: NA
CDR3 DNA: TGTGCCAGCTCACATTCCCACAGTCGCTCCTATAATTCACCCCTCCACTTT
CDR3 protein: CASSHSHSRSYNSPLHF

J gene: TRBJ1-3
V gene: TRBV7-8
clone size: few
D gene: NA
CDR3 DNA: TGTGCCAGCAGCCAACCGGGACGGCCGGCGAACACCATATATTTT
CDR3 protein: CASSQPGRPANTIYF

J gene: TRBJ2-7
V gene: TRBV5-1
clone size: NA
D gene: NA
CDR3 DNA: TGCGCCAGCAGCTTACCTGGAGGCCTATACGAGCAGTACTTC
CDR3 protein: CASSLPGGLYEQYF

J gene: TRBJ2-3
V gene: TRBV5-4
clone size: NA
D gene: TRBD2
CDR3 DNA: TGTGCCAGCAGCTCCGGGACTAGCGGGAGAGTCACAGATACGCAGTATTTT
CDR3 protein: CASSSGTSGRVTDTQYF